One sample yielded the 19 T cell receptor beta chains listed below, sequenced in a study of T cell responses to AZD1222 COVID-19 vaccine. Here immunoSEQ multiplex PCR was the method, and the copy in TCRdb shows in-frame clones only, minus some. The profile shows some 170,000 clones, 90% to 95% of them singletons. The sample in question was peripheral blood, obtained 28 days after the second dose of the MenACWY control vaccine. Receptors originate from an adult who received the MenACWY meningococcal vaccine as a control.

As DNA, the CDR3 is TGTGCCAGCAGTTTCGTATCCAATGAGCAGTTCTTC. Translating gives CASSFVSNEQFF. This chain joins TRBV12-3 or TRBV12-4 and TRBJ2-1, with no clear D. The V end lost 3 bases, the J end lost 6 bases, and 6 bases lay between the germline ends. The CDR3 covers 12 residues.

The rearrangement joins TRBV4-3 to TRBJ1-1; 7 bases match TRBD1. Germline V lookup: CDR1 LGHNA, CDR2 YSLEER. V shed 4 bases and J 6 bases; nucleotides not matched to a gene: 17. The CDR3 runs to 17 residues. CDR3 nucleotides: TGCGCCAGCAGCCTGGGATACCAGACAGGGCCACACGCTGAAGCTTTCTTT. This sequence encodes CASSLGYQTGPHAEAFF.

This rearrangement joins TRBV6-2 or TRBV6-3 to TRBJ2-2; 9 positions match TRBD2. Germline CDR1 reads MNHEY; CDR2 reads SVGEGT. The CDR3 is 16 amino acids. Losses at the gene ends were 2 bases for V and 3 bases for J; bases not matched to a gene: 4. In DNA form, the CDR3 reads TGTGCCAGCAGTTACCGGCGGGGGGGCTACACCGGGGAGCTGTTTTTT. Protein product: CASSYRRGGYTGELFF.

The CDR3 protein is CASNEIRGRTNTEAFF. CDR3 bases: TGTGCCAGTAACGAGATCAGGGGAAGGACGAACACTGAAGCTTTCTTT. The gene calls are TRBV19 and TRBJ1-1; a possible D gene is TRBD1 (6 bases). Deletions cut 7 bases from V and 1 base from J, with 19 bases between. The CDR3 extends over 16 amino acids. Per germline, CDR1 LNHDA and CDR2 SQIVND (reference sequence).

The chain combines TRBV10-3 with TRBJ2-5; no reliable D call. V was shortened by 0 bases and J by 4 bases, with 12 bases between the two germline ends. The CDR3 runs 15 residues. Germline assignment: CDR1 ENHRY and CDR2 SYGVKD. The CDR3 loop is CAISESGSGVETQYF. CDR3 DNA: TGTGCCATCAGTGAGTCGGGAAGTGGGGTAGAGACCCAGTACTTC.

This clone has just one count. The rearrangement links TRBV4-3 to TRBJ1-2; the D is unclear. Trimming removed 1 base at V and 6 bases at J, with 12 bases between. Germline CDR1 is LGHNA and CDR2 is YSLEER. CDR3 length: 14 amino acids. In DNA form, the CDR3 reads TGCGCCAGCAGCCAAGGTCACGCGGTTAATGGCTACACCTTC. Translating it yields CASSQGHAVNGYTF.

The rearrangement uses TRBV6-2 or TRBV6-3 and TRBJ2-7; 8 positions agree with TRBD1. Germline loops: CDR1 MNHEY, CDR2 SVGEGT. V shed 2 bases and J 0 bases; nucleotides not matched to a gene: 3. This CDR3 is built from 15 residues. This CDR3 is CASSYRDRSSYEQYF. The DNA for the CDR3 is TGTGCCAGCAGTTACCGGGACAGGAGCTCCTACGAGCAGTACTTC.

The rearrangement links TRBV7-2 to TRBJ2-7; 7 positions agree with TRBD1. The J segment lost 4 bases and the V segment lost 0 bases, leaving 9 bases of the junction unmatched. Germline CDR1 SGHTA, CDR2 FQGNSA. The CDR3 is 16 residues long. CDR3 amino acids: CASSLASSGQLYEQYF. The DNA of the CDR3 is TGTGCCAGCAGCTTAGCTTCGTCGGGACAGCTTTACGAGCAGTACTTC.

This clone was seen a single time. This chain links TRBV5-4 with TRBJ1-2, with TRBD1 as a possible D gene (5 bases). There are 15 residues in the CDR3. The germline V and J ends were trimmed by 3 bases and 5 bases, with 17 bases remaining between them. Germline assignment: CDR1 SGHNT and CDR2 YYREEE (reference sequence). This CDR3 reads CASSSGTQASYGYTF. CDR3 sequence (DNA): TGTGCCAGCAGCTCAGGAACACAGGCCAGTTATGGCTACACCTTC. Variable domain in full (rest from reference TRBV5-4 and TRBJ1-2): ETGVTQSPTHLIKTRGQQVTLRCSSQSGHNTVSWYQQALGQGPQFIFQYYREEENGRGNFPPRFSGLQFPNYSSELNVNALELDDSALYLCASSSGTQASYGYTFGSGTRLTVV.

The chain links TRBV10-3 to TRBJ2-2; D unclear. There are 12 residues in the CDR3. Germline values: CDR1 ENHRY, CDR2 SYGVKD. V lost 6 bases and J lost 5, with 7 bases in between. The CDR3 coding sequence is TGTGCCATCAGAGCAAGTACCGGGGAGCTGTTTTTT. Protein: CAIRASTGELFF.

The rearrangement joins TRBV30 to TRBJ1-1; D possibly corresponds to TRBD1 (6 bases). The V gene lost 8 bases and the J gene lost 1 base, with 8 bases spanning the gap. Germline CDR1 reads GTSNPN; CDR2 reads SVGIG (reference sequence). The CDR3 has 11 amino acids. CDR3 residues: CALDRNTEAFF. CDR3 nucleotide sequence: TGTGCCCTGGACAGGAACACTGAAGCTTTCTTT.

The rearrangement joins TRBV2 to TRBJ1-6; the match to TRBD1 covers 8 bases. From germline, CDR1 is SNHLY and CDR2 FYNNEI. V trimming: 6 bases; J trimming: 7 bases; junction bases outside the gene matches: 5. CDR3 length: 14 amino acids. DNA for the CDR3: TGTGCCAGCAGGGACAGGGTTGGGAATTCACCCCTCCACTTT. This translates into CASRDRVGNSPLHF.

V usage is TRBV5-5 and J usage is TRBJ1-1; 10 nucleotides align to TRBD1. J lost 1 base, V lost 4 bases, and 7 bases had no gene match. This CDR3 comprises 16 residues. CDR1 and CDR2 (germline): SGHKS, YYEKEE (reference sequence). CDR3 in amino acids: CASSGGQGQSNTEAFF. CDR3 nucleotides: TGTGCCAGCAGCGGGGGACAGGGGCAGTCGAACACTGAAGCTTTCTTT.

The chain combines TRBV19 with TRBJ1-1; D gene ambiguous. V lost 1 base and J lost 0, with 9 bases in between. CDR3 size: 15 residues. The germline CDR1 and CDR2 sequences are LNHDA and SQIVND (reference sequence). Here the CDR3 reads CASSIGMGMNTEAFF. The CDR3 coding sequence is TGTGCCAGTAGTATAGGTATGGGCATGAACACTGAAGCTTTCTTT.

Of note for this clone: One end of the junction does not line up with germline, which may come from a read error. The chain links TRBV3-1 (or the pseudogene TRBV3-2) to TRBJ1-6; D remains ambiguous. This CDR3 is built from 15 residues. Germline CDR1 is LGHDT and CDR2 is YNNKEL (reference sequence). The CDR3 nucleotides read TGTGCCAGCAGCCAAGTAGGCTCCTTTAATTCACCCCTCCACTTT. Translating gives CASSQVGSFNSPLHF.

This clone appeared a few times. Other DNA sequences in the same sample also yield this CDR3. V is TRBV30 and J is TRBJ1-5; unclear D gene. CDR3 length: 13 residues. Trimming pared 2 bases from V and 0 bases from J, leaving 5 bases between. Germline values: CDR1 GTSNPN, CDR2 SVGIG (reference sequence). The CDR3 coding sequence is TGTGCCTGGAGTCCAGATAGCAATCAGCCCCAGCATTTT. This sequence encodes CAWSPDSNQPQHF.

This chain links TRBV6-1 with TRBJ1-1; D gene uncertain. The CDR3 runs 14 residues. Germline CDR1 MNHNS, CDR2 SASEGT. The ends were cut back, 1 base at V and 6 bases at J, with 12 bases in the middle. The CDR3 loop is CASSEGVPRAEAFF. Written as DNA, the CDR3 is TGTGCCAGCAGTGAAGGAGTCCCGCGGGCTGAAGCTTTCTTT.

The CDR3 loop is CASSYDRDRMNTEAFF. CDR3 nucleotide sequence: TGTGCCAGCAGTTACGACCGGGACCGAATGAACACTGAAGCTTTCTTT. The J gene is TRBJ1-1, the V gene TRBV6-5; maybe TRBD1 (5 bases). Trimming stripped 2 bases from V and 0 bases from J, with 13 bases between. The CDR3 totals 16 residues. Germline CDR1 and CDR2: MNHEY and SVGAGI.

In its sample, this clone was seen once. The J gene is TRBJ1-1, the V gene TRBV7-2; 7 nucleotides match TRBD1. This CDR3 comprises 14 residues. J lost 4 bases, V lost 7 bases, and 9 bases had no gene match. Germline assignment: CDR1 SGHTA and CDR2 FQGNSA. CDR3 nucleotides: TGTGCCAGCAAACCGGGACAGTGGGGCACTGAAGCTTTCTTT. Its translation is CASKPGQWGTEAFF.